This T cell receptor beta chain was found in a study of blood T cell repertoires in COVID-19. Study context: COVID-19 samples from acute and convalescent phases originated in the United States, Italy and Spain.

Per the authors' pipeline: Using reference gene primer amplification, nucleated cell counts were estimated. The assay was immunoSEQ multiplex PCR, and TCRdb's table has in-frame clones only and misses some. V and J calls and clone size are those listed in that table; D and trimming were worked out from the DNA. In the table there are fewer than 250,000 clones, about four fifths of which are singletons. Per germline, CDR1 MGHRA and CDR2 YSYEKL. Trimming shortened V by 4 bases and J by 6 bases, and 12 bases separated the two germline ends. The CDR3 runs to 13 residues. The sequence came from a woman aged 65 to 85 with acute or convalescent COVID-19. The sequencing sample was made of peripheral blood. The chain recombines TRBV4-1 with TRBJ1-1; the D gene is possibly TRBD1 (6 bases). CDR3 sequence reads: CASSRTGFSEAFF. The CDR3 nucleotides read TGCGCCAGCAGCCGAACAGGGTTTTCTGAAGCTTTCTTT.